Listed below are T cell receptor beta chains from one sample, sequenced in a study of T cell repertoires in cytomegalovirus infection. No antigen is known for these receptors. TCRdb re-derived calls from the reads in MiXCR, one entry per CDR3 protein. Counted here are around 360,000 distinct CDR3 sequences, approximately 30% occurring once; the ten biggest clones make up around an eighth. Specimen: cultured PBMCs, collected from culture after CMV antigen stimulation. The source of these receptors is a human donor in good health (CMV status not recorded). Some clones in this sample may be carry-over from other donors' samples. CDR3s include the opening cysteine and the closing phenylalanine or tryptophan. The D gene is left open where the match is weak. The size of a clone is reported for some rows only, either as once, few or many, or as a class for expanded clones.

J,V,size,D,CDR3,DNA
TRBJ1-5,TRBV6-2/TRBV6-3,many,NA,CASRAGQQPQHF,TGTGCCAGCAGAGCAGGCCAACAGCCCCAGCATTTT
TRBJ1-1,TRBV19,NA,TRBD1,CASRDRALGTEAFF,TGTGCCAGTAGGGACAGGGCCCTGGGTACTGAAGCTTTCTTT
TRBJ2-7,TRBV12-3/TRBV12-4,NA,NA,CASSFSGGHEQYF,TGTGCCAGCAGTTTTTCCGGGGGCCACGAGCAGTACTTC
TRBJ2-1,TRBV12-3/TRBV12-4,NA,NA,CASLGSRGAGNEQFF,TGTGCCAGCCTGGGTTCGAGGGGGGCTGGCAATGAGCAGTTCTTC
TRBJ1-1,TRBV12-3/TRBV12-4,NA,NA,CASSKDAEAFF,TGTGCCAGCAGTAAGGACGCTGAAGCTTTCTTC
TRBJ2-1,TRBV7-8,many,TRBD2,CASSLRTSGRGLREWQNEQFF,TGTGCCAGCAGCTTGCGGACTAGCGGGAGGGGACTTCGAGAGTGGCAAAATGAGCAGTTCTTC
TRBJ1-1,TRBV5-5,few,TRBD1,CASRRTGTGTSEAFF,TGTGCCAGCAGGAGGACCGGGACAGGGACGTCGGAAGCTTTCTTT
TRBJ2-7,TRBV4-1,NA,TRBD2,CASSQDWLAGRYEQYF,TGCGCCAGCAGCCAAGATTGGCTAGCGGGAAGGTACGAGCAGTACTTC
TRBJ1-5,TRBV19,NA,NA,CASLGGGGQPQHF,TGTGCCAGCCTGGGGGGGGGAGGACAGCCCCAGCATTTT
TRBJ2-5,TRBV19,NA,NA,CASSIVPPETQYF,TGTGCCAGTAGTATAGTCCCCCCGGAGACCCAGTACTTC
TRBJ2-2,TRBV3-1,few,NA,CASSQEGSPGELFF,TGTGCCAGCAGCCAAGAGGGGTCACCCGGGGAGCTGTTTTTT
TRBJ1-5,TRBV29-1,NA,TRBD1,CSVAGTGKDQPQHF,TGCAGCGTTGCGGGGACAGGGAAGGATCAGCCCCAGCATTTT
TRBJ2-4,TRBV20-1,NA,NA,CSANRGVPKNIQYF,TGCAGTGCTAACCGAGGGGTGCCCAAAAACATTCAGTACTTC
TRBJ2-5,TRBV7-2,NA,NA,CASSLTQGRETQYF,TGTGCCAGCAGCTTAACGCAGGGGCGGGAGACCCAGTACTTC
TRBJ1-1,TRBV7-6,NA,NA,CASSSWTGNTEAFF,TGTGCCAGCAGCTCGTGGACGGGAAACACTGAAGCTTTCTTT
TRBJ2-3,TRBV11-2,many,NA,CASSLGGILGDTQYF,TGTGCCAGCAGCTTAGGTGGAATTCTGGGGGATACGCAGTATTTT
TRBJ1-1,TRBV7-2,NA,NA,CASSLGQAPEAFF,TGTGCCAGCAGCTTAGGGCAGGCTCCTGAAGCTTTCTTT
TRBJ2-7,TRBV28,NA,NA,CASRTYSYEQYF,TGTGCCAGCAGGACCTACTCCTACGAGCAGTACTTC
TRBJ2-3,TRBV5-3,NA,NA,CASSPPRTRTDTQYF,TGTGCCAGCAGCCCGCCTAGGACGAGGACAGATACGCAGTATTTT
TRBJ1-2,TRBV19,few,NA,CASRVTGTTNYGYTF,TGTGCCAGTAGAGTAACAGGGACAACTAACTATGGCTACACCTTC
TRBJ2-3,TRBV7-2,many,TRBD2,CASSLRLAGLTRRTDTQYF,TGTGCCAGCAGCTTAAGACTAGCGGGTCTAACACGACGGACAGATACGCAGTATTTT
TRBJ1-5,TRBV19,few,NA,CASSTIPQGINQPQHF,TGTGCCAGTAGTACAATCCCGCAGGGTATCAATCAGCCCCAGCATTTT
TRBJ1-2,TRBV19,NA,NA,CASSPTPGDGYTF,TGTGCCAGTAGCCCTACACCGGGGGATGGCTACACCTTC
TRBJ2-7,TRBV7-2,few,TRBD1,CASSLAPGQGLLF,TGTGCCAGCAGCTTAGCTCCGGGACAGGGACTCCTCTTC
TRBJ2-1,TRBV10-3,few,NA,CAITDVDYNEQFF,TGTGCCATCACGGACGTGGATTACAATGAGCAGTTCTTC
TRBJ2-5,TRBV14,many,NA,CASSQVLGIQETQYF,TGTGCCAGCAGCCAAGTACTAGGGATCCAAGAGACCCAGTACTTC
TRBJ2-5,TRBV6-6,few,NA,CASSVSGTQGAQYF,TGTGCCAGCAGCGTGTCCGGGACACAAGGAGCCCAGTACTTC
TRBJ1-1,TRBV6-2/TRBV6-3,NA,NA,CASIHQGNPEAFF,TGTGCCAGCATTCACCAGGGGAATCCTGAAGCTTTCTTT
TRBJ1-2,TRBV20-1,few,NA,CSARYRTTNYGYTF,TGCAGTGCTAGATACAGGACTACTAACTATGGCTACACCTTC
TRBJ1-5,TRBV12-3/TRBV12-4,NA,NA,CASSFQGARNQPQHF,TGTGCCAGCAGTTTCCAGGGCGCGAGGAATCAGCCCCAGCATTTT
TRBJ2-7,TRBV5-6,few,TRBD1,CASSSISLTGVEQYF,TGTGCCAGCAGTTCGATCTCCCTGACAGGGGTTGAGCAGTACTTC
TRBJ2-1,TRBV25-1,NA,TRBD1,CASSTQGFNEQFF,TGTGCCAGCAGTACACAGGGGTTCAATGAGCAGTTCTTC
TRBJ1-2,TRBV7-2,NA,NA,CASSRDLGGYTF,TGTGCCAGCAGCCGGGACCTTGGGGGCTACACCTTC
TRBJ2-5,TRBV19,many,TRBD1,CASRRTGEETQYF,TGTGCCAGTAGGAGGACAGGGGAAGAGACCCAGTACTTC
TRBJ2-5,TRBV7-4,few,NA,CASSLEAGVRKYF,TGTGCCAGCAGCTTAGAGGCAGGGGTTCGGAAGTACTTC
TRBJ2-5,TRBV6-6,NA,NA,CASSYGTREETQYF,TGTGCCAGCAGTTACGGGACCCGAGAGGAGACCCAGTACTTC
TRBJ2-3,TRBV28,few,TRBD1,CASSRSPGQGFGATDTQYF,TGTGCCAGCAGCCGAAGCCCCGGACAGGGGTTTGGGGCGACAGATACGCAGTATTTT
TRBJ2-5,TRBV7-2,many,TRBD2,CASSSDSGSGETQYF,TGTGCCAGCAGCTCTGACAGCGGGAGTGGGGAGACCCAGTACTTC
TRBJ1-6,TRBV12-3/TRBV12-4,few,NA,CASRRRENENSPLHF,TGTGCCAGCAGACGCAGGGAGAATGAGAATTCACCCCTCCACTTT
TRBJ2-1,TRBV13,NA,NA,CASSPNVGADEQFF,TGTGCCAGCAGCCCGAACGTGGGGGCCGATGAGCAGTTCTTC